These T cell receptor beta chains were read from a single sample in a study of T cell responses to AZD1222 COVID-19 vaccine. TCRdb's table, derived via immunoSEQ multiplex PCR, lists solely in-frame clones and lacks some. The profile shows about 130,000 clones, roughly 90% of them singletons. Sample: peripheral blood, taken 28 days after the second AZD1222 dose. Every receptor here comes from an adult who received the AZD1222 COVID-19 vaccine. CDR3s include the opening cysteine and the closing phenylalanine or tryptophan. A D gene is named only where the DNA matches it firmly. Clone size is shown for a subset of rows, as once, few, many or a class of expanded clone.

j_gene | d_gene | v_gene | abundance | CDR3nt | CDR3aa
TRBJ1-1 | . | TRBV28 | . | TGTGCCAGCAGTTTTTTTCCGGCTGAAGCTTTCTTT | CASSFFPAEAFF
TRBJ1-3 | . | TRBV28 | . | TGTGCCAGCAGTTTAGTCCGGGGGGCACTCTCTGGAAACACCATATATTTT | CASSLVRGALSGNTIYF
TRBJ2-2 | TRBD2 | TRBV30 | . | TGTGCCACATCCCCTAGCGGGGGGACCACCGGGGAGCTGTTTTTT | CATSPSGGTTGELFF
TRBJ1-1 | . | TRBV12-1 | . | TGTGCCAGCAGCCCAGGACAGGACGAAGCTTTCTTT | CASSPGQDEAFF
TRBJ2-2 | . | TRBV29-1 | . | TGCAGCGTTATCTGGCAGACGAACACCGGGGAGCTGTTTTTT | CSVIWQTNTGELFF
TRBJ1-1 | . | TRBV9 | . | TGTGCCAGCAGCGTAGAAGAGGATTACACTGAAGCTTTCTTT | CASSVEEDYTEAFF
TRBJ1-4 | . | TRBV18 | . | TGTGCCAGCTCATCTGAGGAGGGGATTGGGGAAAAACTGTTTTTT | CASSSEEGIGEKLFF
TRBJ1-1 | . | TRBV15 | . | TGTGCCACCAGCAGAACCAACAGGGACTCTGAAGCTTTCTTT | CATSRTNRDSEAFF
TRBJ2-3 | . | TRBV11-3 | . | TGTGCCAGCAGTAAAAATCCCACAGATACGCAGTATTTT | CASSKNPTDTQYF
TRBJ1-1 | . | TRBV7-3 | . | TGTGCCAGCAGCTCTGAGTATAGCACTGAAGCTTTCTTT | CASSSEYSTEAFF
TRBJ1-1 | . | TRBV7-3 | . | TGTGCCAGCAGCTTAACGTTAGGGGTGGGCACTGAAGCTTTCTTT | CASSLTLGVGTEAFF
TRBJ2-6 | . | TRBV4-3 | once | TGCGCCAGCAGCGCAAGGGGCGTCTCTGGGGCCAACGTCCTGACTTTC | CASSARGVSGANVLTF
TRBJ2-1 | TRBD2 | TRBV4-3 | . | TGCGCCAGCAGCCAAGATATTCAGGCTAGCGGAGAGCAGTTCTTC | CASSQDIQASGEQFF
TRBJ2-7 | . | TRBV19 | . | TGTGCCAGTAGTATAACGGTTCTCTACGAGCAGTACTTC | CASSITVLYEQYF
TRBJ2-3 | . | TRBV7-9 | . | TGTGCCAGCAGCTTTTCAGGGAGCACAGATACGCAGTATTTT | CASSFSGSTDTQYF
TRBJ2-1 | . | TRBV7-7 | . | TGTGCCAGCAGCTTAGGCGCGGGTATTTACAATGAGCAGTTCTTC | CASSLGAGIYNEQFF
TRBJ1-2 | TRBD1 | TRBV6-5 | once | TGTGCCACTAACCCGACAGGGGGATATGGCTACACCTTC | CATNPTGGYGYTF
TRBJ2-1 | . | TRBV20-1 | . | TGCAGTGCTAATTTGGCCGAGGAGCAGTTCTTC | CSANLAEEQFF
TRBJ2-1 | . | TRBV7-3 | . | TGTGCCAGCAGCCCACTAGGTTACAATGAGCAGTTCTTC | CASSPLGYNEQFF
TRBJ2-1 | TRBD2 | TRBV27 | once | TGTGCCAGCACTCCACGGGGACTAGCTGTAGGGGAGCAGTTCTTC | CASTPRGLAVGEQFF
TRBJ1-6 | . | TRBV7-9 | . | TGTGCCAGCAGCTCACCTCAGGAGGGGAGATCACCCCTCCACTTT | CASSSPQEGRSPLHF
TRBJ1-1 | TRBD1 | TRBV4-3 | . | TGCGCCAGCAGCCAAGATGTGGGACAGTGGATGAACACTGAAGCTTTCTTT | CASSQDVGQWMNTEAFF
TRBJ2-2 | . | TRBV7-3 | . | TGTGCCAGCAGCTTAGGGCGGACCACCGGGGAGCTGTTTTTT | CASSLGRTTGELFF
TRBJ2-7 | TRBD1 | TRBV28 | . | TGTGCCAGCAGCCGTGGACAGGGGGCCTACGAGCAGTACTTC | CASSRGQGAYEQYF
TRBJ2-5 | TRBD1 | TRBV10-3 | . | TGTGCCATCAGTGAGGTACAGGGGGGGACCCAGTACTTC | CAISEVQGGTQYF
TRBJ2-7 | . | TRBV7-2 | . | TGTGCCAGCAGCTTATTCGGGAACGAGCAGTACTTC | CASSLFGNEQYF
TRBJ2-2 | . | TRBV7-8 | . | TGTGCCAGCAGCTTATCCCGAGGGCCACTCACCGGGGAGCTGTTTTTT | CASSLSRGPLTGELFF
TRBJ2-7 | . | TRBV29-1 | . | TGCAGCGTTGGGGGGACACCCTACGAGCAGTACTTC | CSVGGTPYEQYF
TRBJ1-3 | . | TRBV4-3 | . | TGCGCCAGCAGCCAAGGTGCGGGAAAGGGAGACACCATATATTTT | CASSQGAGKGDTIYF
TRBJ2-3 | TRBD2 | TRBV27 | . | TGTGCCAGCAGCCTAGGACGCGGGAGGACCACAGATACGCAGTATTTT | CASSLGRGRTTDTQYF
TRBJ1-1 | . | TRBV6-2/TRBV6-3 | . | TGTGCCAGCAGTTATCGGGGGGTCACTGAAGCTTTCTTT | CASSYRGVTEAFF
TRBJ2-1 | TRBD2 | TRBV7-9 | . | TGTGCCAGCAGCTTAGCGTATCAGCTAGCGGTTAGCTCCTACAATGAGCAGTTCTTC | CASSLAYQLAVSSYNEQFF
TRBJ1-4 | . | TRBV30 | . | TGTGCCTGGAGTGCACGGACCTCTGGTGAAAAACTGTTTTTT | CAWSARTSGEKLFF
TRBJ2-5 | . | TRBV3-1/TRBV3-2 | . | TGTGCCAGCAGCCGCAGACAGCCTCAGGAGACCCAGTACTTC | CASSRRQPQETQYF
TRBJ1-6 | . | TRBV5-4 | . | TGTGCCAGCAGCAGAGATGGGGCGAGCTCCTATAATTCACCCCTCCACTTT | CASSRDGASSYNSPLHF
TRBJ1-2 | . | TRBV29-1 | . | TGCAGCGTTGCAGACAGGCTGGACTATGGCTACACCTTC | CSVADRLDYGYTF
TRBJ1-2 | . | TRBV11-2 | . | TGTGCCAGCAGCCTTACCCGGGACACCTTCTATGGCTACACCTTC | CASSLTRDTFYGYTF
TRBJ2-6 | . | TRBV6-6 | . | TGTGCCCACAGGCAGGGACTGTCCGGGGCCAACGTCCTGACTTTC | CAHRQGLSGANVLTF
TRBJ1-1 | . | TRBV19 | . | TGTGCCAGTAGTATCGCAGGGAGGAACACTGAAGCTTTCTTT | CASSIAGRNTEAFF
TRBJ2-7 | TRBD1 | TRBV7-2 | . | TGTGCCAGCAGCTCGACCGGGACAGGGCGCTACGAGCAGTACTTC | CASSSTGTGRYEQYF
TRBJ2-1 | TRBD1 | TRBV11-3 | . | TGTGCCAGCAGCTTGACAGGGAATGAGCAGTTCTTC | CASSLTGNEQFF
TRBJ1-1 | . | TRBV23-1 | . | TGCGCCAGCAGTCAATCGGCTAACCCGAACACTGAAGCTTTCTTT | CASSQSANPNTEAFF
TRBJ2-7 | TRBD1 | TRBV2 | . | TGTGCCAGCAAGGACAGGCCGAGCTCCTACGAGCAGTACTTC | CASKDRPSSYEQYF
TRBJ1-5 | TRBD1 | TRBV28 | . | TGTGCCAGCAGCACCAGACAGGGACAAATGAATCAGCCCCAGCATTTT | CASSTRQGQMNQPQHF